These 23 T cell receptor beta chains share one sample of origin, sequenced in a study of blood T cells in healthy people across ages. Through a sample-barcoded 5' primer and a J-beta primer mix, a second PCR was run for roughly 6 to 11 cycles. A single record per CDR3 protein comes from TCRdb applying MiXCR to the 5' RACE reads. The sample holds hundreds of thousands of distinct CDR3 sequences, roughly 32% seen once. Material: blood. The receptors come from an elderly woman in good health.

In the case of this clonotype: One end of the junction does not line up with germline, which may come from a read error. The rearrangement links TRBV20-1 to TRBJ1-1; D remains unclear. CDR3 size: 14 residues. Germline CDR1 and CDR2: DFQATT and SNEGSKA (reference sequence). Written as DNA, the CDR3 is TGCTGTGCTAGAGATCATCGGGGTTACACTGAAGCTTTCTTT. Residues: CCARDHRGYTEAFF.

At least ten counts were recorded for this clonotype. The chain couples TRBV18 to TRBJ2-1; 7 bases map to TRBD1. Germline trimming cut 3 bases from V and 5 bases from J; bases unmatched to any gene: 4. Germline CDR1 is KGHSH and CDR2 is LQKENI. The CDR3 spans 14 residues. The CDR3 DNA follows: TGTGCCAGCTCACCTGGGACAGTTCACAATGAGCAGTTCTTC. It codes for CASSPGTVHNEQFF.

This chain joins TRBV12-3 or TRBV12-4 and TRBJ2-4, with D possibly being TRBD2 (6 bases). This CDR3 is built from 13 residues. The V end was cut by 2 bases, the J end by 13 bases, with 15 bases between. The CDR3 spells CASSLSASREQYF. The DNA for the CDR3 is TGTGCCAGCAGTTTATCGGCCTCTCGGGAGCAGTACTTC.

The chain has TRBV20-1 and TRBJ2-7; D remains unclear. Trimming removed 4 bases at V and 0 bases at J, with 19 bases between. The CDR3 has 16 amino acids. Looked up from germline, CDR1 is DFQATT and CDR2 is SNEGSKA (reference sequence). The CDR3 reads CSAIPTRLQSSYEQYF. In DNA, the CDR3 is TGCAGTGCTATCCCTACCAGGCTACAGAGCTCCTACGAGCAGTACTTC.

This clonotype was recorded a few times. Sequence at one end of the junction differs from germline and may be a read error. This rearrangement joins TRBV20-1 to TRBJ2-1, with 8 bases matching TRBD1. The CDR3 covers 15 residues. The germline V gene has CDR1 DFQATT and CDR2 SNEGSKA (reference sequence). CDR3 DNA: TGCAGTGCTAGAGGGGACAGGACCTCCTACAATGAGCGGTTCTTC. Amino acid sequence: CSARGDRTSYNERFF.

The rearrangement joins TRBV2 to TRBJ1-6; D is ambiguous. The V gene's germline CDR1 is SNHLY and CDR2 FYNNEI. Trimming took 6 bases from V and 9 from J, leaving 18 bases between them. The CDR3 loop spans 15 amino acids. CDR3 region: CASSPSRAASSPLHF. The CDR3 DNA follows: TGTGCCAGCAGCCCTTCTCGGGCAGCTAGTTCACCCCTCCACTTT.

The table lists this clonotype with many counts. The chain couples TRBV7-2 to TRBJ2-3, with D unresolved. Germline CDR1 reads SGHTA; CDR2 reads FQGNSA. The CDR3 is 15 residues long. V was clipped by 3 bases and J by 0 bases, with 10 bases between them. CDR3 DNA sequence: TGTGCCAGCAGCTTTCAGAGAACTAGCACAGATACGCAGTATTTT. As protein: CASSFQRTSTDTQYF.

This clonotype was counted ten times or more. The chain recombines TRBV10-2 with TRBJ1-1, with D possibly TRBD1 on 5 matching bases. CDR3 size: 16 residues. Germline CDR1 is WSHSY and CDR2 is SAAADI. Trimming stripped 2 bases from V and 5 bases from J, with 18 bases between. CDR3 DNA: TGCGCCAGCAGTGAGCGTTCAGCCAGGGAGTATACTGAAGCTTTCTTT. Translated, it gives CASSERSAREYTEAFF.

This clonotype was seen repeatedly, ten times or more. This chain links TRBV2 with TRBJ2-5, with unresolved D. V shed 5 bases and J shed 5 bases, with 3 bases lying between them. The CDR3 is made up of 10 amino acids. CDR1 is SNHLY, CDR2 FYNNEI, per germline. The chain's CDR3 is CASSTETQYF. In DNA form, the CDR3 reads TGTGCCAGCAGTACGGAGACCCAGTACTTC.

This clonotype showed up many times. This chain links TRBV3-1 with TRBJ2-7; D may be TRBD1 (7 bases). Trimming took 4 bases from V and 5 from J, leaving 18 bases between them. This CDR3 contains 15 residues. CDR1 is LGHDT and CDR2 is YNNKEL in the germline V gene (reference sequence). The CDR3 nucleotides are TGTGCCAGCAGCCGGGCGGGACAGAGGGTTAACGAGCAGTACTTC. Protein product: CASSRAGQRVNEQYF.

As for this clonotype: One base away lies a much larger clone, so this may be a sequencing read error. This rearrangement joins TRBV29-1 to TRBJ2-5, with unresolved D. This CDR3 has 14 residues. Germline loops: CDR1 SQVTM, CDR2 ANQGSEA. Trimming stripped 0 bases from V and 13 bases from J, with 21 bases between. This CDR3 reads CSVEDRLSRNERYF. DNA for the CDR3: TGCAGCGTTGAAGATCGTCTAAGTCGCAATGAGCGGTACTTC.

This clonotype was detected a few times. The J gene is TRBJ2-5, the V gene TRBV20-1; 13 bases align to TRBD2. V trimming: 1 base; J trimming: 6 bases; junction bases outside the gene matches: 11. The germline CDR1 and CDR2 sequences are DFQATT and SNEGSKA (reference sequence). This CDR3 has 17 amino acids. The CDR3 loop is CSARGLAGGQMGKTQYF. CDR3 sequence (DNA): TGCAGTGCTAGAGGACTAGCGGGGGGCCAAATGGGAAAGACCCAGTACTTC.

This clonotype has ten or more counts. The genes are TRBV7-9 and TRBJ2-5; D ambiguous. Germline V gene data show CDR1 as SEHNR and CDR2 as FQNEAQ (reference sequence). Between the trimmed V and J ends, which lost 5 bases and 7 bases, there was a span of 14 bases. The CDR3 extends over 13 amino acids. The DNA for the CDR3 is TGTGCCAGCAGCCCGGCCGGAGTCGGGACCCAGTACTTC. Protein sequence: CASSPAGVGTQYF.

This clonotype was detected many times. The V gene is TRBV12-3 or TRBV12-4, the J gene TRBJ2-6; TRBD1 agrees at 8 bases. Losses at the gene ends were 6 bases for V and 0 bases for J; bases not matched to a gene: 4. The CDR3 sequence is 16 residues long. CDR3 loop: CASRRTGHSGANVLTF. The CDR3 DNA follows: TGTGCCAGCAGACGGACAGGGCACTCTGGGGCCAACGTCCTGACTTTC.

This clonotype was seen repeatedly, ten times or more. The CDR3 spells CSARDQKGSISLNEQFF. The CDR3 DNA reads as TGCAGTGCTAGAGATCAAAAGGGGTCAATTTCTCTCAATGAGCAGTTCTTC. This sequence joins TRBV20-1 and TRBJ2-1, with TRBD1 as a possible D gene (5 bases). This CDR3 is built from 17 residues. With 0 bases removed from V and 6 bases from J, the gap between germline ends came to 21 bases. CDR1 is DFQATT and CDR2 is SNEGSKA in the germline V gene (reference sequence).

A few counts support this clonotype. The rearrangement links TRBV2 to TRBJ2-5, with TRBD2 identical over 8 bases. The DNA end is more similar to TRBJ2-7, so the J call may be wrong. The CDR3 contains 16 residues. CDR1 and CDR2 (germline): SNHLY, FYNNEI. The CDR3 loop is CASAQGSSGGIYEQYF. DNA of the CDR3: TGTGCCAGCGCCCAAGGGTCGAGCGGGGGCATCTACGAGCAGTACTTC.

This clonotype was detected many times. The chain has TRBV18 and TRBJ1-2; D is possibly TRBD1 (6 bases). The ends were cut back, 6 bases at V and 6 bases at J, with 14 bases in the middle. The CDR3 has 13 residues. Per germline, CDR1 KGHSH and CDR2 LQKENI. CDR3 DNA sequence: TGTGCCAGCTCCCCCGGACAGTCAAATGGCTACACCTTC. Protein product: CASSPGQSNGYTF.

This clonotype occurred many times. V is TRBV13 and J is TRBJ1-5; TRBD1 agrees at 11 bases. The ends lost 6 bases at V and 6 bases at J; junction bases unmatched: 13. The length of the CDR3 is 17 residues. The V gene's germline CDR1 is PRHDT and CDR2 FYEKMQ (reference sequence). CDR3 in DNA: TGTGCCAGCAGTCAGGGGACAGGGGGTATTAGAGGTCAGCCCCAGCATTTT. Amino acid sequence: CASSQGTGGIRGQPQHF.

The chain has TRBV5-5 and TRBJ2-7; TRBD1 matches at 7 bases. Losses at the gene ends were 3 bases for V and 0 bases for J; bases not matched to a gene: 3. CDR3 length: 14 residues. Germline V gene sequence: CDR1 SGHKS, CDR2 YYEKEE (reference sequence). CDR3 sequence: CASSWGQISYEQYF. The CDR3 DNA reads as TGTGCCAGCAGCTGGGGACAGATCTCCTACGAGCAGTACTTC.

This clonotype was counted many times. The V call is TRBV6-2 or TRBV6-3, the J call TRBJ2-7; 9 bases agree with TRBD1. Looked up from germline, CDR1 is MNHEY and CDR2 is SVGEGT. V gave up 6 bases and J gave up 5 bases; unmatched junction bases: 5. CDR3 length equals 13 residues. The CDR3: CASRPTGGDEQYF. The CDR3 DNA reads as TGTGCCAGCAGACCTACAGGGGGCGACGAGCAGTACTTC.

The chain is built from TRBV5-1 and TRBJ1-2, with 7 bases identical to TRBD1. The CDR3 has 15 residues. V was clipped by 2 bases and J by 5 bases; unmatched bases: 9. The germline CDR1 and CDR2 sequences are SGHRS and YFSETQ. The CDR3 is CASSFSTEGQYGYTF. DNA for the CDR3: TGCGCCAGCAGCTTCTCGACAGAGGGACAGTATGGCTACACCTTC.

This clonotype appeared once. A read error may explain this, as a much larger clone is one base away. This sequence joins TRBV27 and TRBJ2-7, with D possibly being TRBD1 (5 bases). Germline V gives CDR1 MNHEY, CDR2 SMNVEV (reference sequence). This CDR3 region has 12 residues. The CDR3 DNA reads TGTGCCAGCAGTCATCCTGGCTTGGGGCAGTGCTTC. Translated: CASSHPGLGQCF.

The chain links TRBV14 to TRBJ2-3, with D perhaps assigned TRBD1 or TRBD2 (6 bases each). The germline V and J ends were trimmed by 0 bases and 0 bases, with 10 bases remaining between them. From germline, CDR1 is SGHDN and CDR2 FVKESK. The CDR3 runs 16 residues. The CDR3 DNA sequence: TGTGCCAGCAGCCAAGAAACGGGGGCGAGCACAGATACGCAGTATTTT. Translation: CASSQETGASTDTQYF.